Below are 28 T cell receptor beta chains sequenced from a single sample in a study of cytomegalovirus exposure and HLA in healthy donors. Use of 60 Vbeta and 13 Jbeta primers characterized the PCR. Libraries were prepared by immunoSEQ multiplex PCR; TCRdb keeps only in-frame clonotypes and omits some of them. Of 85,000 to 100,000 clones listed, over 70% are singletons. The specimen sequenced was PBMCs. Receptors were obtained from a man aged 45-65 years in good health and CMV-seropositive.

This clone was found a few times. Compared with germline, one end of the junction differs, possibly owing to a read error. V and J are TRBV2 and TRBJ1-2, with TRBD1 identical over 7 bases. This CDR3 contains 16 residues. CDR1 SNHLY and CDR2 FYNNEI come from the germline V gene. The CDR3 reads CASSEERQGRNYGYPF. CDR3 DNA: TGTGCCAGCAGTGAAGAAAGACAGGGTAGGAACTATGGCTACCCCTTC.

In the case of this clone: One end of the junction varies from germline; a read error may be responsible. The chain joins TRBV7-6 to TRBJ1-2, with D hard to call. The germline CDR1 and CDR2 sequences are SGHVS and FNYEAQ. This CDR3 is built from 14 residues. The CDR3 protein is CASSPGPGRYGYPF. CDR3 DNA sequence: TGCGCCAGCAGCCCCGGTCCGGGGAGATATGGCTACCCCTTC.

This chain joins TRBV7-2 and TRBJ1-1; tentative D call: TRBD1 (6 bases). V dropped 5 bases and J dropped 8 bases, with 15 bases sitting between them. Germline loops: CDR1 SGHTA, CDR2 FQGNSA. CDR3 length: 13 amino acids. The CDR3 DNA reads as TGTGCCAGCAGCCCCCTAGGGGGAGAGGAAGCTTTCTTT. The encoded protein is CASSPLGGEEAFF.

V and J are TRBV19 and TRBJ1-1, with 7 bases identical to TRBD1. The CDR3 is 13 amino acids. V was clipped by 4 bases and J by 4 bases; unmatched bases: 3. The germline V gene encodes CDR1 LNHDA and CDR2 SQIVND (reference sequence). Here the CDR3 DNA reads TGTGCCAGTAGTAAGGGGGCGGCCACTGAAGCTTTCTTT. Protein sequence: CASSKGAATEAFF.

The chain links TRBV6-4 to TRBJ1-1, with 7 bases that match TRBD1. Germline loops: CDR1 MRHNA, CDR2 SNTAGT. The CDR3 is made up of 14 amino acids. The V gene end was trimmed by 6 bases and the J gene end by 7 bases; junction bases not matched to a gene: 11. The CDR3 DNA reads as TGTGCCAGCAGGACGGGACAGCACAATTGTGAAGCTTTCTTT. Its translation: CASRTGQHNCEAFF.

The V call is TRBV2, the J call TRBJ1-2, with TRBD1 matching over 7 bases. The V segment lost 8 bases and the J segment 8 bases; nucleotides outside the gene matches: 5. There are 11 residues in the CDR3. Looked up from germline, CDR1 is SNHLY and CDR2 is FYNNEI. This chain's CDR3 is CASAGGGGYTF. Written as DNA, the CDR3 is TGTGCCAGCGCAGGGGGAGGAGGCTACACCTTC. The full variable domain, rest sourced from reference TRBV2 and TRBJ1-2, is EPEVTQTPSHQVTQMGQEVILRCVPISNHLYFYWYRQILGQKVEFLVSFYNNEISEKSEIFDDQFSVERPDGSNFTLKIRSTKLEDSAMYFCASAGGGGYTFGSGTRLTVV.

As DNA, the CDR3 is TGTGCCTGGAGGCCGGGGGGACACTGGGATAATTCACCCCTCCACTTT. Translation gives CAWRPGGHWDNSPLHF. The V call is TRBV30, the J call TRBJ1-6; maybe TRBD1 (6 bases). V was shortened by 3 bases and J by 5 bases, with 17 bases between the two germline ends. Per the germline V gene, CDR1 is GTSNPN and CDR2 is SVGIG (reference sequence). The CDR3 contains 16 residues. Looking up the rest from reference TRBV30 and TRBJ1-6 gives the full variable domain: SQTIHQWPATLVQPVGSPLSLECTVEGTSNPNLYWYRQAAGRGLQLLFYSVGIGQISSEVPQNLSASRPQDRQFILSSKKLLLSDSGFYLCAWRPGGHWDNSPLHFGNGTRLTVT.

The chain joins TRBV13 to TRBJ1-1; D is unclear. The CDR3 is made up of 13 amino acids. Trimming removed 6 bases at V and 6 bases at J, with 14 bases between. Germline V lookup: CDR1 PRHDT, CDR2 FYEKMQ (reference sequence). CDR3 sequence: CASSPTRVAEAFF. The CDR3 coding sequence is TGTGCCAGCAGTCCTACTAGGGTCGCTGAAGCTTTCTTT.

This chain links TRBV13 with TRBJ2-1, with D possibly matching TRBD1 (6 bases). Germline values: CDR1 PRHDT, CDR2 FYEKMQ (reference sequence). V shed 3 bases and J shed 4 bases, with 10 bases lying between them. The CDR3 extends over 14 amino acids. CDR3 region: CASSFGTFYNEQFF. The CDR3 DNA follows: TGTGCCAGCAGCTTCGGGACATTTTACAATGAGCAGTTCTTC.

The V call is TRBV10-1, the J call TRBJ1-6; D gene unclear. The CDR3 spans 13 residues. Trimming took 8 bases from V and 4 from J, leaving 9 bases between them. Germline-derived CDR1 and CDR2 are WNHNN and SYGVQD (reference sequence). This CDR3 is CASGRKYNSPLHF. The CDR3 region has the DNA TGCGCCAGCGGCAGGAAATATAATTCACCCCTCCACTTT.

The V and J genes are TRBV18 and TRBJ2-7; maybe TRBD2 (5 bases). V lost 3 bases, J lost 5 bases, and 8 bases lay in between. CDR3 length: 12 residues. Per the germline V gene, CDR1 is KGHSH and CDR2 is LQKENI. DNA for the CDR3: TGTGCCAGCTCACCCGGGGAGAACGAGCAGTACTTC. This gives the protein CASSPGENEQYF.

The chain links TRBV4-2 to TRBJ1-5, with D unresolved. Germline CDR1 reads LGHNA; CDR2 reads YNFKEQ. Trimming stripped 3 bases from V and 7 bases from J, with 16 bases between. The CDR3 runs 15 residues. The CDR3 nucleotides are TGTGCCAGCAGCCAGGACTCCTACACCCCCCAGCCCCAGCATTTT. Its protein product is CASSQDSYTPQPQHF.

The count of this clone is one. The V call is TRBV18, the J call TRBJ1-1; TRBD1 is a possible D gene (6 bases). Germline CDR1 and CDR2: KGHSH and LQKENI. V was trimmed by 6 bases and J by 6 bases, leaving 17 bases between them. The CDR3 is made up of 14 amino acids. The CDR3 spells CASSPPGDGPEAFF. The CDR3 DNA reads as TGTGCCAGCTCGCCTCCAGGGGATGGGCCTGAAGCTTTCTTT.

This chain connects TRBV4-1 to TRBJ2-7, with TRBD2 as a possible D gene (5 bases). Trimming removed 0 bases at V and 2 bases at J, with 11 bases between. The CDR3 has 15 residues. CDR1 is MGHRA, CDR2 YSYEKL, per germline. CDR3 nucleotides: TGCGCCAGCAGCCAAGAACTAGGCAGTCCCTACGAGCAGTACTTC. Its protein product is CASSQELGSPYEQYF.

The chain is built from TRBV28 and TRBJ1-2; 10 bases line up with TRBD1. Trimming cost V 4 bases and J 7 bases; bases outside gene matches: 6. Germline V gives CDR1 MDHEN, CDR2 SYDVKM. The CDR3 extends over 14 amino acids. CDR3 in DNA: TGTGCCAGCAGTTACCGGGACAGGGGTAGTGGCTACACCTTC. Translating it yields CASSYRDRGSGYTF.

The chain uses TRBV9 and TRBJ1-5; 8 bases fit TRBD1. The CDR3 is made up of 15 amino acids. V lost 3 bases and J lost 3; bases outside the gene matches: 5. Germline loops: CDR1 SGDLS, CDR2 YYNGEE. This chain's CDR3 is CASSATGDLNQPQHF. CDR3 coding DNA: TGTGCCAGCAGCGCGACAGGGGATCTCAATCAGCCCCAGCATTTT.

The genes are TRBV30 and TRBJ1-4, with D perhaps matching TRBD1 (5 bases). Germline V CDR1 and CDR2: GTSNPN, SVGIG (reference sequence). This CDR3 region has 15 residues. V was clipped by 2 bases and J by 4 bases, with 14 bases between them. The CDR3 loop is CAWSRQGGDNEKLFF. The CDR3 DNA sequence: TGTGCCTGGAGTAGGCAGGGTGGGGATAATGAAAAACTGTTTTTT.

This CDR3 reads CASSQDGTSGGDEQFF. The CDR3 bases are TGTGCCAGCAGCCAAGATGGGACTAGCGGGGGGGATGAGCAGTTCTTC. The chain links TRBV4-2 to TRBJ2-1; 16 bases map to TRBD2. The length of the CDR3 is 16 residues. With V trimmed by 0 bases and J by 8 bases, 1 base remained unmatched. Germline loops: CDR1 LGHNA, CDR2 YNFKEQ.

V and J are TRBV4-2 and TRBJ1-6; 7 nucleotides match TRBD1. This CDR3 spans 16 amino acids. V gave up 3 bases and J gave up 0 bases; unmatched junction bases: 2. The germline gives CDR1 LGHNA, CDR2 YNFKEQ. The chain's CDR3 is CASSQDRSSYNSPLHF. The CDR3 bases are TGTGCCAGCAGCCAGGACAGGAGCTCCTATAATTCACCCCTCCACTTT.

The V and J genes are TRBV27 and TRBJ1-5; 7 bases agree with TRBD1. V trimming: 6 bases; J trimming: 4 bases; junction bases outside the gene matches: 9. The germline CDR1 and CDR2 sequences are MNHEY and SMNVEV (reference sequence). CDR3 size: 15 residues. In nucleotides, the CDR3 is TGTGCCAGCAGACCTGACAGGGCCTTAAATCAGCCCCAGCATTTT. Translation: CASRPDRALNQPQHF.

The CDR3 sequence is CASRTPTAGELFF. The CDR3, as DNA: TGCGCCAGCAGGACACCGACCGCCGGGGAGCTGTTTTTT. The chain is built from TRBV5-1 and TRBJ2-2; the D is unclear. The CDR3 spans 13 residues. CDR1 is SGHRS, CDR2 YFSETQ, per germline. Between the trimmed V and J ends, which lost 5 bases and 6 bases, there was a span of 11 bases.

The chain has TRBV13 and TRBJ2-3; TRBD2 matches 9 bases. The CDR3 sequence is 15 residues long. Looked up from germline, CDR1 is PRHDT and CDR2 is FYEKMQ (reference sequence). The V and J ends lost 8 bases and 2 bases, in that order; junction bases with no gene match: 8. The CDR3 nucleotides read TGTGCCAGCCTGGACATAGCGGGGGTCACAGATACGCAGTATTTT. It codes for CASLDIAGVTDTQYF.

This clone was counted between two and nine times. The rearrangement links TRBV10-3 to TRBJ1-1; D remains unclear. Germline CDR1 reads ENHRY; CDR2 reads SYGVKD. With 3 bases removed from V and 7 bases from J, the gap between germline ends came to 6 bases. This CDR3 region has 11 residues. The CDR3 here is CAISDGSEAFF. DNA of the CDR3: TGTGCCATCAGTGATGGCAGTGAAGCTTTCTTT.

The chain has TRBV6-1 and TRBJ2-2; a possible D gene is TRBD2 (6 bases). The germline gives CDR1 MNHNS, CDR2 SASEGT. The CDR3 consists of 14 residues. Trimming took 8 bases from V and 0 from J, leaving 10 bases between them. As DNA, the CDR3 is TGTGCCAGCCTGGGGGGTTCGAACACCGGGGAGCTGTTTTTT. It translates to CASLGGSNTGELFF.

This clone was found once. The chain links TRBV2 to TRBJ2-1; D not certain. This CDR3 contains 14 residues. The ends were cut back, 4 bases at V and 0 bases at J, with 7 bases in the middle. Germline V gene data show CDR1 as SNHLY and CDR2 as FYNNEI. CDR3 residues: CASSGGSSYNEQFF. The CDR3 DNA follows: TGTGCCAGCAGTGGAGGTAGCTCCTACAATGAGCAGTTCTTC.

V is TRBV7-2 and J is TRBJ2-2, with 7 positions matching TRBD1. The CDR3 has 16 residues. Germline CDR1 reads SGHTA; CDR2 reads FQGNSA. V was clipped by 0 bases and J by 1 base; unmatched bases: 2. In nucleotides, the CDR3 is TGTGCCAGCAGCTTAGCGGGACAGCTGAACACCGGGGAGCTGTTTTTT. Translating gives CASSLAGQLNTGELFF.

This clone has a single count. The CDR3 nucleotides read TGTGCCAGCAGCTTAGGGGCAGTTAATTCACCCCTCCACTTT. This encodes CASSLGAVNSPLHF. V usage is TRBV7-2 and J usage is TRBJ1-6; D is unclear. CDR1 and CDR2 from the germline V gene are SGHTA and FQGNSA. The CDR3 runs to 14 residues. Trimming shortened V by 1 base and J by 6 bases, and 7 bases separated the two germline ends.

This clone showed up just a few times. The V and J genes are TRBV5-4 and TRBJ2-7; 8 bases line up with TRBD1. The CDR3 totals 15 residues. Germline V gives CDR1 SGHNT, CDR2 YYREEE (reference sequence). V lost 4 bases and J lost 3; bases outside the gene matches: 9. The CDR3 DNA follows: TGTGCCAGCAGCGGGACAGGCAGCCTCCTCTACGAGCAGTACTTC. As protein: CASSGTGSLLYEQYF.